This entry concerns a single T cell receptor beta chain. This clonotype was detected ten times or more. Its binding antigen is unknown. No clone much larger than this one lies a single base away; base qualities are absent. Every donor in the study was a healthy Caucasian. Three pairs of female monozygotic twins, all aged roughly 18 to 29 years, made up the twin cohort. RNA for TCR libraries was isolated from peripheral blood mononuclear cells. Library method: 5' RACE. TCRdb records Illumina HiSeq 2000 as the sequencer. A universal primer binding site was introduced by template switching, and a unique molecular identifier was present in the final cDNA, enabling accurate counting of TCR cDNA molecules. Specific primers in the conserved constant-segment region were used to synthesize first-strand cDNA for the TCR alpha and beta chains. Each cDNA library was double barcoded, with a SMART-Mk sample barcode plus Illumina barcodes, to control for contamination. TruSeq adapter sequences and Illumina sample barcodes were added in two successive PCR steps. Sequencing of the TCR alpha and beta cDNA libraries was done on the Illumina HiSeq platform using custom primers. Under the source paper's analysis protocol: Raw reads were processed with MiGEC to extract unique molecular identifiers, and MiXCR was used to determine CDR3 positions. Recombination models were inferred per individual with the repgenHMM and IGoR tools using an EM algorithm. Shared clonotypes were analyzed with the tcR package in R, and sharing was normalized by the product of cloneset sizes. To study raw recombination without the effects of thymic and clonal selection, out-of-frame nonproductive sequences were analyzed. TCRdb took the public reads, trimmed them with fastp at Q25, ran MiXCR for clone calling and kept in-frame beta chains. For every CDR3 protein sequence, its rows merge into one entry that carries the most common genes and DNA. The V and J calls come from TCRdb's annotation, not from the publication. The sample yields fewer than 900,000 distinct CDR3 sequences; 21% were counted once. The ten largest account for approximately 4.3% of the sample.

The CDR3 has 12 amino acids, counting the end cysteine and phenylalanine. The read is trimmed to its CDR3 DNA, 36 bases read in frame from base 1. Cut back by 6 bases and 5 bases, the V and J ends lie 14 bases apart. CDR1 and CDR2, per the germline V gene, are SQVTM and ANQGSEA. This specimen belongs to a study of identical twins (TCRdb year 2016). Looking at the study overall: TCR alpha and beta repertoires from monozygotic twins, unrelated adults of various ages and cord blood were deep-sequenced to test whether fetal clonotypes persist. To rule out contamination, replicate twin experiments were performed at different times with different library preparation protocols.

Overall study results and their limits: In beta out-of-frame sequences, excess twin sharing was weaker, because having fewer shared sequences lowered the signal-to-noise ratio. Because the same donors could not be followed over many years, conclusions were based on cross-sectional statistical analysis. Abundant cord blood beta clonotypes had fewer insertions, young adult naive repertoires showed a similar but weaker trend, and memory repertoires showed no such trend. Zero-insertion analyses could be partly confounded by invariant T cells such as MAIT and iNKT, though diverse VJ usage argued against such confounding for most clonotypes. Out-of-frame TCR alpha sharing in monozygotic twins was systematically underestimated by recombination models, whereas sharing between unrelated individuals was in agreement with the recombination models. Compared with coincidental sharing between unrelated individuals, out-of-frame TCR alpha sequences shared between twins had an excess of sequences with low generation probability.

The same data also contributed to another study, on T cells expressing NK-cell markers. That second publication adds: Eight donors provided sorted CD3+CD56+NKG2C+, CD3+CD56+NKG2C- and CD3+CD56-NKG2C+ T-cell subsets, whose TCR beta-chain repertoires were profiled. Of the eight sequenced donors, seven were found to be HCMV-seropositive and one was found to be HCMV-seronegative. In several experiments an anti-gammadeltaTCR antibody was added to restrict sorting to alphabetaTCR-expressing T cells. In six donors, the dominant CD3+CD56+NKG2C+ clonotypes were among the top 10 CD8+ clonotypes and accounted for roughly 1.0-7.5% of CD8+ T cells. Those dominant clonotypes were again the most abundant among CD3+CD56-NKG2C+ cells in several donors, at about 28.3-65%. It remained unclear whether the expanded NKG2C-expressing T cell clones were specific for HCMV antigens. All eight donors whose samples were sequenced were randomly selected healthy volunteers, three of them men and five women. HCMV serostatus was determined by detecting HCMV-specific IgG in serum with a commercial ELISA kit. For a handful of donors, bulk peripheral blood T-cell repertoires were also sequenced from unsorted PBMC. Reads were demultiplexed and grouped by UMI with MIGEC, and clonotypes were assembled and quantified with MiTCR. To remove erroneous sequences, TCR cDNA sequences were retained only when supported by two or more reads. The tcR package was used for downstream repertoire analysis, and clonotypes were matched across fractions by CDR3 nucleotide sequence plus V segment. VDJmatch was used to annotate antigen specificity against VDJdb, with one amino acid substitution in CDR3 permitted.

The rearrangement combines TRBV29-1 with TRBJ2-7; the D call could be TRBD1 or TRBD2, with each sharing 5 bases. The source is a woman aged 18-29 years in good health. The specimen was PBMCs. CDR3 region: CSVNRDVDEQYF. The DNA reads TGCAGCGTGAACCGGGACGTCGACGAGCAGTACTTC.